This T cell receptor beta chain emerged from a study of patients and donors after allogeneic stem cell transplantation. This clonotype was counted only a few times. MiXCR, applied by TCRdb to the RT-PCR reads, yields one record per CDR3 protein. The table shows around 170,000 distinct CDR3 sequences, with 24% occurring only once. The germline CDR1 and CDR2 sequences are MNHEY and SVGAGI. This CDR3 spans 14 amino acids. Trimming removed 4 bases from V and 6 bases from J; junction bases left unmatched: 4. V is TRBV6-5 and J is TRBJ1-1; TRBD1 agrees at 11 bases. This TCR was recovered from a human donor who was either an allogeneic HSCT recipient or a stem cell or donor lymphocyte infusion donor (not recorded which). It is not recorded whose cells these are; they may come from a transplant donor. Sequenced: blood, either unsorted or a sorted T cell fraction (not recorded which). The CDR3 is CASSLGTGGPEAFF. CDR3 sequence (DNA): TGTGCCAGCAGTTTAGGGACAGGGGGTCCTGAAGCTTTCTTT.